The sequence of this T cell receptor (beta chain) was determined in a study of blood T cell repertoires in COVID-19. Study in general: COVID-19 samples collected from the United States, Italy and Spain covered acute and convalescent phases. Nucleic acid was either cDNA or gDNA, and it came from T cells, B-cell-depleted T cells, or PBMCs.

V trimming: 0 bases; J trimming: 8 bases; junction bases outside the gene matches: 13. Germline-derived CDR1 and CDR2 are LGHDT and YNNKEL (reference sequence). This CDR3 is built from 18 residues. Original data processing: Scientists estimated how many nucleated cells there were by amplifying reference gene primers. Profiled with immunoSEQ multiplex PCR; TCRdb holds only in-frame clones, not every one. V, J and clone size derive from that table, while D and trimming were established from the DNA sequence. The sample includes 350,000 to 450,000 clones, 85% of them seen just once. The source of this sequence is a woman between 18 and 29 years old with acute or convalescent COVID-19. J is TRBJ2-4 and V is TRBV3-1 (or the pseudogene TRBV3-2); 10 bases are a match to TRBD2. The material sequenced was peripheral blood. CDR3 sequence (DNA): TGTGCCAGCAGCCAAGACCCCCTAGCGGGAGTGGTCACTGACATTCAGTACTTC. As protein: CASSQDPLAGVVTDIQYF.